This T cell receptor (beta chain) was documented in a study of CD8 T cells in ankylosing spondylitis. Points from the study as a whole: Significant enrichment of disease-linked clones was reported in matched ankylosing spondylitis synovial fluid.

MiXCR, run by TCRdb on the 5' RACE reads, gives a single entry per CDR3 protein. The sample lists around 340,000 distinct CDR3 sequences, roughly 22% occurring once. The sample holds a few counts of this clonotype. Antigen specificity is unknown. The sequence was obtained from a male donor with ankylosing spondylitis or in good health (not recorded which). The sequenced sample consisted of blood, either unsorted or a sorted T cell fraction (not recorded which).

The DNA of the CDR3 is TGTGCCAGCAGTCCTCCGGGGGAATACTACGAGCAGTACTTC. Residues: CASSPPGEYYEQYF. The chain recombines TRBV28 with TRBJ2-7, with a possible D match to TRBD2 (6 bases). The V gene lost 5 bases and the J gene lost 3 bases, with 14 bases spanning the gap. Germline V lookup: CDR1 MDHEN, CDR2 SYDVKM. The CDR3 contains 14 residues.